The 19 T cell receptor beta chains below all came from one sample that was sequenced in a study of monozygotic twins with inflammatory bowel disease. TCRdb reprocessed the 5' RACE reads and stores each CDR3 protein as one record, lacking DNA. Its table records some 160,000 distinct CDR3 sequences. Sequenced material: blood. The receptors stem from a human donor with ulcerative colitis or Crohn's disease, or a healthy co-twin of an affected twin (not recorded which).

The CDR3 loop is CSVESGQGDYGYTF. V gene TRBV29-1 combines with J gene TRBJ1-2; TCRdb proposes TRBD1, but this gene call is untestable without DNA. This CDR3 is 14 amino acids long. The germline V gene has CDR1 SQVTM and CDR2 ANQGSEA. Filled out from reference TRBV29-1 and TRBJ1-2, the complete variable domain reads SAVISQKPSRDICQRGTSLTIQCQVDSQVTMMFWYRQQPGQSLTLIATANQGSEATYESGFVIDKFPISRPNLTFSTLTVSNMSPEDSSIYLCSVESGQGDYGYTFGSGTRLTVV.

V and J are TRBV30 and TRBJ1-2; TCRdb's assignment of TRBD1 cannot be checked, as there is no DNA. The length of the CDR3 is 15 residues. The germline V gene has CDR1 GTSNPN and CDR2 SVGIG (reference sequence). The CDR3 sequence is CAWSVGGINYYGCTF.

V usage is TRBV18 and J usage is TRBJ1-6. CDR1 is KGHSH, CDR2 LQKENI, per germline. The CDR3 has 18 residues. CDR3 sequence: CASSPLAGGGQVNSPLHF.

The CDR3 protein is CASSQDGRARYGYTF. The rearrangement links TRBV3-1 to TRBJ1-2. In germline, CDR1 is LGHDT, CDR2 YNNKEL (reference sequence). The CDR3 is 15 amino acids.

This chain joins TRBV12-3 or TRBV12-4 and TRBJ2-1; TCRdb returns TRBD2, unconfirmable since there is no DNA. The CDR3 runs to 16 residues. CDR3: CASSSGWESSYNEQFF.

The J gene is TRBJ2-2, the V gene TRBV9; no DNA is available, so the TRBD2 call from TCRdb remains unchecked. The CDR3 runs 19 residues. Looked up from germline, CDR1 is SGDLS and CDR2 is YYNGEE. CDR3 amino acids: CASSSIAGETYLNTGELFF. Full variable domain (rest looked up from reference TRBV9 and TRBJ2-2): DSGVTQTPKHLITATGQRVTLRCSPRSGDLSVYWYQQSLDQGLQFLIQYYNGEERAKGNILERFSAQQFPDLHSELNLSSLELGDSALYFCASSSIAGETYLNTGELFFGEGSRLTVL.

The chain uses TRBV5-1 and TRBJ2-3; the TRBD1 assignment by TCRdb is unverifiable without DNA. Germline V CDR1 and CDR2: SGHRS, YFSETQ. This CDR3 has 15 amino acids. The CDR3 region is CASSSTGDGTDTQYF.

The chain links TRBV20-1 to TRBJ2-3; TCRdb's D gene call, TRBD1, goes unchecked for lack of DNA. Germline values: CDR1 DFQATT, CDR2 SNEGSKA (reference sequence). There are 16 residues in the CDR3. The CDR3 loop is CSARDSGGGDSDTQYF.

CDR3 residues: CASSLMLQNTGELFF. The chain uses TRBV5-1 and TRBJ2-2. Germline assignment: CDR1 SGHRS and CDR2 YFSETQ. The CDR3 contains 15 residues. Full variable domain (missing parts from reference TRBV5-1 and TRBJ2-2): KAGVTQTPRYLIKTRGQQVTLSCSPISGHRSVSWYQQTPGQGLQFLFEYFSETQRNKGNFPGRFSGRQFSNSRSEMNVSTLELGDSALYLCASSLMLQNTGELFFGEGSRLTVL.

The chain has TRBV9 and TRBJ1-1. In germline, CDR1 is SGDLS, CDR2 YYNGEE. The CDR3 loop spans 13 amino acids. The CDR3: CASSVAVGTEAFF.

The CDR3 region is CASSPPGLADSLAKNIQYF. The chain recombines TRBV18 with TRBJ2-4; TCRdb's assignment of TRBD2 cannot be checked, as there is no DNA. The CDR3 spans 19 residues. Germline V gene data show CDR1 as KGHSH and CDR2 as LQKENI.

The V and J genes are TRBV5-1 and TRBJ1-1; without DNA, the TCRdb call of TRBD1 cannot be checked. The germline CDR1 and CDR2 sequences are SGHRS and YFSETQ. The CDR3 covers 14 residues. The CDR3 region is CASSFDRRNTEAFF.

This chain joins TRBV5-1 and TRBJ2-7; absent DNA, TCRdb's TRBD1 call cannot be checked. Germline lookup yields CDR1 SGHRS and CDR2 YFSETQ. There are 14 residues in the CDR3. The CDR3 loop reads CASGAGTRSDEQYF. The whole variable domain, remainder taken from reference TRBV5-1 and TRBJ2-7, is KAGVTQTPRYLIKTRGQQVTLSCSPISGHRSVSWYQQTPGQGLQFLFEYFSETQRNKGNFPGRFSGRQFSNSRSEMNVSTLELGDSALYLCASGAGTRSDEQYFGPGTRLTVT.

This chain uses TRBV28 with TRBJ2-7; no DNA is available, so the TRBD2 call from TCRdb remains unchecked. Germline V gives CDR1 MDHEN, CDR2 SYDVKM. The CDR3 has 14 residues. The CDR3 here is CASQEVAVPYEQYF. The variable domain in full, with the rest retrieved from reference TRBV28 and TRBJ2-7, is DVKVTQSSRYLVKRTGEKVFLECVQDMDHENMFWYRQDPGLGLRLIYFSYDVKMKEKGDIPEGYSVSREKKERFSLILESASTNQTSMYLCASQEVAVPYEQYFGPGTRLTVT.

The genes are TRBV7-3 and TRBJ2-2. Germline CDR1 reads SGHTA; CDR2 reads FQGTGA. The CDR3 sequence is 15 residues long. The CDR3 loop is CASSLGVRNTGELFF.

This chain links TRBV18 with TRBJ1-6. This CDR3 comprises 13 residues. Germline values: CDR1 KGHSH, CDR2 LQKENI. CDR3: CASSPWDDSPLHF.

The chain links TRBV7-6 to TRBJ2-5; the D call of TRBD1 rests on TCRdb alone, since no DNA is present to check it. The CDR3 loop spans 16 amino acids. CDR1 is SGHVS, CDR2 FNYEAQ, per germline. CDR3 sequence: CASSPSPGPNQETQYF.

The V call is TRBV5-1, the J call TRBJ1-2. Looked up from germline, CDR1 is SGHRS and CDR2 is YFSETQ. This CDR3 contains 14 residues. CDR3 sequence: CASSLDGFNYGYTF. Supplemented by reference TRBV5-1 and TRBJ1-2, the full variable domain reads KAGVTQTPRYLIKTRGQQVTLSCSPISGHRSVSWYQQTPGQGLQFLFEYFSETQRNKGNFPGRFSGRQFSNSRSEMNVSTLELGDSALYLCASSLDGFNYGYTFGSGTRLTVV.

The CDR3 protein is CAISESGVGTEAFF. J is TRBJ1-1 and V is TRBV10-3; TCRdb returns TRBD1, unconfirmable since there is no DNA. The CDR3 sequence is 14 residues long. Germline loops: CDR1 ENHRY, CDR2 SYGVKD.